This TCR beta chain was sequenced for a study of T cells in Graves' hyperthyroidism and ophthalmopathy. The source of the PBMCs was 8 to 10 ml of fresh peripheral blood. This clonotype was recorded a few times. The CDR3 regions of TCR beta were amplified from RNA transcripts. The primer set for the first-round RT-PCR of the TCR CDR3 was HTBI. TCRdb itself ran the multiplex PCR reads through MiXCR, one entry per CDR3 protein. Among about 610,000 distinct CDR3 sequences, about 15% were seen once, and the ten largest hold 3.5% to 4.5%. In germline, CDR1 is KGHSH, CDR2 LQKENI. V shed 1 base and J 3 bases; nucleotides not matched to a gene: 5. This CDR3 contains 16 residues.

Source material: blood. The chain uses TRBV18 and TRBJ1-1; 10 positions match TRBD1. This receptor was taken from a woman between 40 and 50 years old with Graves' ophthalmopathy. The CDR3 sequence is CASSPRVGTGDTEAFF. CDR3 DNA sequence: TGTGCCAGCTCACCACGGGTGGGGACAGGGGACACTGAAGCTTTCTTT.